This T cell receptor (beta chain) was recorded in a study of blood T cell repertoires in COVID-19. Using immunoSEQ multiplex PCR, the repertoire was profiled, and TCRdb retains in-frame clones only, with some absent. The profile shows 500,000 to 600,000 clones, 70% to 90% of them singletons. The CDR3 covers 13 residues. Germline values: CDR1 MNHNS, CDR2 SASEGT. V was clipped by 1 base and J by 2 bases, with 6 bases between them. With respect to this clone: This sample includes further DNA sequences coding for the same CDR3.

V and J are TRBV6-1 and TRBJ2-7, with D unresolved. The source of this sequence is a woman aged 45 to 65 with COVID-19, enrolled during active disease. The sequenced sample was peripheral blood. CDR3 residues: CASSEGGPYEQYF. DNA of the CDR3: TGTGCCAGCAGTGAAGGAGGTCCCTACGAGCAGTACTTC.